A selection of T cell receptor beta chains follows, all from one sample in a study of glioma-infiltrating T cells. TCRdb independently ran MiXCR on the multiplex PCR reads; one entry per CDR3 protein. The repertoire holds 150,000 to 200,000 distinct CDR3 sequences, roughly 45% seen once, with roughly 5.2% in the top ten. The sample was glioma tissue, nonneoplastic brain tissue, or PBMCs (not recorded which). The source is a human donor with low-grade glioma or glioblastoma, undergoing nonglioma brain surgery, or in good health (not recorded which). CDR3s include the opening cysteine and the closing phenylalanine or tryptophan. The D gene is left open where the match is weak. Some rows have no size entry. The others give once, few or many, or a class for an expanded clone.

clone size,J gene,V gene,D gene,CDR3 protein,CDR3 DNA
once,TRBJ2-1,TRBV7-2,.,CASTRQPGPQETQFF,TGTGCCAGCACCCGACAGCCCGGGCCCCAAGAGACCCAGTTCTTC
few,TRBJ2-1,TRBV2,.,CASSNSPARSYNEQFF,TGTGCCAGCAGTAATTCTCCCGCGAGGTCCTACAATGAGCAGTTCTTC
.,TRBJ2-1,TRBV2,TRBD2,CASSYGTRAYNEQFF,TGTGCCAGCAGCTACGGGACTAGAGCTTACAATGAGCAGTTCTTC
few,TRBJ2-3,TRBV2,.,CASSSSDPHTDTQYF,TGTGCCAGCAGTTCTAGCGACCCTCACACAGATACGCAGTATTTT
few,TRBJ2-1,TRBV18,.,CASSPVSRTTRGNEQFF,TGTGCCAGCTCACCAGTTTCCAGGACAACAAGAGGGAATGAGCAGTTCTTC
many,TRBJ2-5,TRBV28,TRBD2,CASGRTSGSHETQYF,TGTGCCAGCGGACGGACTAGCGGGAGCCATGAGACCCAGTACTTC
many,TRBJ2-7,TRBV28,.,CASRTTPASSEQYF,TGTGCCAGCAGGACAACCCCTGCCTCAAGTGAGCAGTACTTC
many,TRBJ2-7,TRBV27,.,CATRTQGILSYEQYF,TGTGCCACCCGGACGCAGGGGATCTTGTCCTACGAGCAGTACTTC
many,TRBJ1-6,TRBV6-1,TRBD1,CASSNTGAWFSPLHF,TGTGCCAGCAGTAATACAGGGGCGTGGTTTTCACCCCTCCACTTT
.,TRBJ1-1,TRBV30,.,CAWSRTGNAEAFF,TGTGCCTGGAGTCGAACAGGGAACGCTGAAGCTTTCTTT
.,TRBJ2-5,TRBV7-3,.,CASSLTRDDTQYF,TGTGCCAGCAGCTTAACCAGGGACGACACCCAGTACTTC
.,TRBJ1-2,TRBV2,TRBD1,CASSSWDRGDYGYTF,TGTGCCAGCAGCTCTTGGGACAGGGGGGACTATGGCTACACCTTC
many,TRBJ2-1,TRBV20-1,.,CSAREGSSYNEQFF,TGCAGTGCTAGAGAAGGTAGCTCCTACAATGAGCAGTTCTTC
few,TRBJ2-1,TRBV19,.,CASSIYEYTYNEQFF,TGTGCCAGTAGTATATACGAATACACCTACAATGAGCAGTTCTTC
.,TRBJ2-1,TRBV12-3/TRBV12-4,TRBD2,CASSLSRLAGSDEQFF,TGTGCCAGCAGTTTATCCAGACTAGCGGGTTCTGATGAGCAGTTCTTC
few,TRBJ1-2,TRBV19,.,CASRDYGYTF,TGTGCCAGCAGGGACTATGGCTACACCTTC
few,TRBJ2-7,TRBV9,.,CASSVDEGLSYEQYF,TGTGCCAGCAGCGTAGACGAGGGGTTGTCCTACGAGCAGTACTTC
many,TRBJ1-6,TRBV6-1,TRBD1,CASGPYRGNNSPLHF,TGTGCCAGCGGCCCCTACAGGGGAAATAATTCACCCCTCCACTTT
.,TRBJ1-5,TRBV20-1,.,CSAPGHGNQPQHF,TGCAGTGCCCCGGGACATGGGAATCAGCCCCAGCATTTT
.,TRBJ2-1,TRBV19,.,CASSIHRDNEQFF,TGTGCCAGTAGTATTCACCGCGACAATGAGCAGTTCTTC
.,TRBJ2-7,TRBV7-2,.,CASSRTSRQQEQYF,TGTGCCAGCAGCCGAACGTCGAGACAGCAGGAGCAGTACTTC
.,TRBJ2-1,TRBV28,TRBD2,CASSPPVVAGGPLNEQFF,TGTGCCAGCAGTCCCCCCGTGGTAGCGGGAGGGCCTCTAAATGAGCAGTTCTTC
.,TRBJ2-1,TRBV6-5,TRBD2,CASSGSGREQFF,TGTGCCAGCAGCGGTAGCGGGAGGGAGCAGTTCTTC
.,TRBJ2-1,TRBV5-1,.,CASSLEAEQFF,TGCGCCAGCAGCTTGGAAGCAGAGCAGTTCTTC
.,TRBJ2-6,TRBV7-8,.,CASSLASSSGANVLTF,TGTGCCAGCAGCTTAGCGAGCAGCTCTGGGGCCAACGTCCTGACTTTC
few,TRBJ2-1,TRBV7-9,TRBD2,CASSFRLAGGSGYNEQFF,TGTGCCAGCAGCTTCCGACTAGCGGGAGGCTCGGGGTACAATGAGCAGTTCTTC
.,TRBJ1-6,TRBV5-1,.,CASRATWLTSPLHF,TGCGCCAGCAGGGCGACATGGTTAACTTCACCCCTCCACTTT
.,TRBJ1-5,TRBV19,.,CASSNGPHNKPQHF,TGTGCCAGTAGTAACGGGCCGCACAATAAGCCCCAGCATTTT
.,TRBJ1-5,TRBV11-2,.,CASSITAGQPQHF,TGTGCCAGCAGTATTACAGCCGGTCAGCCCCAGCATTTT
many,TRBJ2-3,TRBV20-1,.,CSAREQPSTDTQYF,TGCAGTGCTAGAGAACAGCCTAGCACAGATACGCAGTATTTT
.,TRBJ2-3,TRBV2,.,CASSDLGLSSTDTQYF,TGTGCCAGCAGCGATTTGGGACTTTCTAGCACAGATACGCAGTATTTT
.,TRBJ2-3,TRBV19,.,CASSMSGSTDTQYF,TGTGCCAGTAGTATGAGCGGTAGCACAGATACGCAGTATTTT
.,TRBJ2-7,TRBV9,.,CASSPKLSGEQYF,TGTGCCAGCAGCCCCAAGCTCAGTGGCGAGCAGTACTTC
.,TRBJ2-5,TRBV4-1,.,CASSQDLQGETQYF,TGCGCCAGCAGCCAAGATCTACAGGGCGAGACCCAGTACTTC
.,TRBJ2-5,TRBV7-2,TRBD2,CARGRGSQETKYF,TGTGCCAGGGGGAGGGGCAGCCAAGAGACCAAGTACTTC
.,TRBJ2-3,TRBV15,.,CATSRLLVTDTQYF,TGTGCCACCAGCAGGCTCCTTGTCACAGATACGCAGTATTTT
few,TRBJ2-7,TRBV7-8,.,CASSFQALKSYEQYF,TGTGCCAGCAGCTTTCAGGCCCTCAAATCCTACGAGCAGTACTTC
.,TRBJ2-5,TRBV29-1,TRBD2,CSVAGGVGKTQYF,TGCAGCGTTGCTGGGGGGGTTGGTAAGACCCAGTACTTC
.,TRBJ1-5,TRBV20-1,.,CSARSVVVARPEDQPQHF,TGCAGTGCTAGATCTGTGGTGGTGGCGAGGCCCGAAGATCAGCCCCAGCATTTT
many,TRBJ2-3,TRBV12-3/TRBV12-4,TRBD2,CASILGLADDTQYF,TGTGCCAGCATCCTGGGACTAGCGGATGATACGCAGTATTTT
.,TRBJ2-5,TRBV2,.,CASSGLNQETQYF,TGTGCCAGCAGTGGACTGAACCAAGAGACCCAGTACTTC
few,TRBJ1-2,TRBV4-2,.,CASSQDTRGANYGYTF,TGTGCCAGCAGCCAAGATACGAGGGGGGCTAACTATGGCTACACCTTC
.,TRBJ1-2,TRBV3-1,.,CARSQDEAAYGYTF,TGTGCCAGAAGCCAAGATGAGGCGGCGTATGGATACACCTTC
many,TRBJ1-2,TRBV2,.,CASSESWDYGYTF,TGTGCCAGCAGTGAAAGTTGGGACTATGGCTACACCTTC
many,TRBJ1-1,TRBV3-1,.,CASSPRGLNTEAFF,TGTGCCAGCAGCCCCCGGGGATTGAACACTGAAGCTTTCTTT
many,TRBJ2-5,TRBV28,TRBD1,CASSPPDRAETQYF,TGTGCCAGCAGCCCCCCCGACAGGGCGGAGACCCAGTACTTC
many,TRBJ2-7,TRBV28,.,CASSLPLRGRGEQYF,TGTGCCAGCAGTTTACCCCTCAGGGGTAGAGGCGAGCAGTACTTC
few,TRBJ2-1,TRBV10-3,TRBD2,CAISESTLGLAGQGF,TGTGCCATCAGTGAGTCGACGTTAGGACTAGCGGGACAGGGTTTC
many,TRBJ2-7,TRBV28,.,CASSKYEQYF,TGTGCCAGCAGCAAATACGAGCAGTACTTC
.,TRBJ2-1,TRBV2,TRBD2,CASSETSRYNEQFF,TGTGCCAGCAGTGAGACTAGCAGGTACAATGAGCAGTTCTTC
.,TRBJ2-2,TRBV6-1,TRBD2,CASSEAPASGKTGELFF,TGTGCCAGCAGTGAAGCCCCCGCCAGCGGGAAAACCGGGGAGCTGTTTTTT
few,TRBJ2-2,TRBV28,.,CASTLPRAGRDTGELFF,TGTGCCAGCACCCTCCCAAGAGCCGGACGCGACACCGGGGAGCTGTTTTTT
.,TRBJ1-2,TRBV11-1,.,CASSSENYGYTF,TGTGCCAGCAGCTCAGAGAACTATGGCTACACCTTC
.,TRBJ2-3,TRBV7-8,.,CAGQRLDTQYF,TGTGCCGGCCAAAGATTAGATACGCAGTATTTT
.,TRBJ1-4,TRBV20-1,.,CSASPGEKLSF,TGCAGTGCCTCGCCGGGTGAAAAACTGTCTTTT
.,TRBJ1-6,TRBV7-3,.,CASSLKRGESPLHF,TGTGCCAGCAGCTTGAAAAGGGGAGAATCACCCCTCCACTTT